The 4 T cell receptor beta chains reported below all come from one sample, sequenced in a study of control samples from healthy donors and cancer patients. Some clones are missing from TCRdb's copy, which holds only in-frame ones; the method was immunoSEQ multiplex PCR. The repertoire holds about 160,000 clones, with approximately 90% as singletons. Input material: blood. All receptors come from a man younger than 45 in good health.

This clone has a handful of counts. The V call is TRBV18, the J call TRBJ1-6, with no clear D. Per the germline V gene, CDR1 is KGHSH and CDR2 is LQKENI. The CDR3 totals 16 residues. V lost 5 bases and J 4 bases, leaving 15 bases between the germline ends. CDR3 region: CASSTTVDGYNSPLHF. CDR3 coding DNA: TGTGCCAGCTCAACCACCGTAGATGGGTATAATTCACCCCTCCACTTT.

This clone was seen once. The V and J genes are TRBV6-5 and TRBJ1-4; D is unresolved. The CDR3 runs 15 residues. V was clipped by 4 bases and J by 3 bases, with 12 bases between them. The V gene's germline CDR1 is MNHEY and CDR2 SVGAGI. CDR3 DNA sequence: TGTGCCAGCAGTTTGACCGGACTATCTAATGAAAAACTGTTTTTT. Protein: CASSLTGLSNEKLFF.

The chain is built from TRBV11-2 and TRBJ2-5, with 7 positions matching TRBD1. Germline loops: CDR1 SGHAT, CDR2 FQNNGV. Trimming cost V 3 bases and J 5 bases; bases outside gene matches: 9. The CDR3 is 15 amino acids. CDR3 loop: CASSFSDRVGETQYF. The CDR3 nucleotides are TGTGCCAGCAGCTTCTCCGACAGGGTAGGGGAGACCCAGTACTTC.

CDR3 sequence (DNA): TGTGCCAGCAGTTACGTTGGGACTAGCTCCTACGAGCAGTACTTC. Translation gives CASSYVGTSSYEQYF. The V and J genes are TRBV6-5 and TRBJ2-7, with 8 bases fitting TRBD2. J lost 0 bases, V lost 2 bases, and 3 bases had no gene match. The CDR3 spans 15 residues. Germline CDR1 MNHEY, CDR2 SVGAGI.